This TCR beta chain was recovered during a study of cytomegalovirus exposure and HLA in healthy donors. About this clone itself: What it recognizes is unknown.

The PCR employed 60 Vbeta primers together with 13 Jbeta primers. Sequenced by immunoSEQ multiplex PCR; TCRdb stores in-frame clones only, minus some. Among about 63,000 clones listed, around four fifths were seen once. Study-wide results and limits: Association of a missense DCLRE1C variant with TCR beta V- and J-gene trimming was reported in a later analysis. The authors enumerated over 150 TCR beta chains as linked to cytomegalovirus.

CDR1 is SGHDT and CDR2 is YYEEEE in the germline V gene. The V segment lost 2 bases and the J segment 10 bases; nucleotides outside the gene matches: 11. This CDR3 has 14 residues. Sequencing used PBMCs. The TCR was taken from a woman in her twenties or thirties in good health and CMV-seronegative. V and J are TRBV5-6 and TRBJ1-1; 7 bases map to TRBD1. Written as DNA, the CDR3 is TGTGCCAGCAGCTTATCTCTGAGACAGGGCCTAGCTTTCTTT. It yields the protein CASSLSLRQGLAFF. The whole variable domain, remainder taken from reference TRBV5-6 and TRBJ1-1, is DAGVTQSPTHLIKTRGQQVTLRCSPKSGHDTVSWYQQALGQGPQFIFQYYEEEERQRGNFPDRFSGHQFPNYSSELNVNALLLGDSALYLCASSLSLRQGLAFFGQGTRLTVV.